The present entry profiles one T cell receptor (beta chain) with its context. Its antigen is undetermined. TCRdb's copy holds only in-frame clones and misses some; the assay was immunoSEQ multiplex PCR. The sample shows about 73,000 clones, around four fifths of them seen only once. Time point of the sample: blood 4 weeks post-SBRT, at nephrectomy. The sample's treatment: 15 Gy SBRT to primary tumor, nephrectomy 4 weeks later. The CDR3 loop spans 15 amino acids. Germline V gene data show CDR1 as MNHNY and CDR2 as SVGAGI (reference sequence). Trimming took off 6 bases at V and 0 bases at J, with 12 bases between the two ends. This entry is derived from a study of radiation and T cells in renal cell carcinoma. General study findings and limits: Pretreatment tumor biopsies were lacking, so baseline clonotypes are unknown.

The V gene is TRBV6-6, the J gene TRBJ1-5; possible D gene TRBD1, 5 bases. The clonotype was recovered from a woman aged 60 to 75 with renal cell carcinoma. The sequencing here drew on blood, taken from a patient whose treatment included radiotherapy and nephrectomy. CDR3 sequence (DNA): TGTGCCAGCAGACGACAGCCCGTTAGCAATCAGCCCCAGCATTTT. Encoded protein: CASRRQPVSNQPQHF.